The present T cell receptor beta chain was sequenced within a study of identical twins. Concerning this clonotype itself: Its specificity is unknown.

General study findings and limits: Low generation-probability sequences were in excess among twin-shared out-of-frame alpha sequences.

The germline CDR1 and CDR2 sequences are SQVTM and ANQGSEA. The CDR3 is 12 residues long. V was cut by 5 bases and J by 3 bases, with 8 bases left in between. TCRdb re-called the 5' RACE reads through MiXCR, storing one row per CDR3 protein. Of roughly 710,000 distinct CDR3 sequences listed, approximately 6.1% are singletons. The chain is built from TRBV29-1 and TRBJ2-4, with D perhaps TRBD2 (6 bases). The sequencing input was naive T cells sorted from blood. The clonotype comes from a man aged 18 to 35 in good health. The CDR3 bases are TGCAGCGTTAAGGAGGGCAAAAACATTCAGTACTTC. Translated: CSVKEGKNIQYF.